This T cell receptor beta chain was identified in a study of OX40 agonist ivuxolimab in advanced cancers. Study-wide background: Patients were infused with ivuxolimab every 2 weeks at 0.01 to 10 mg/kg.

Broader study findings: At 0.1 to 3.0 mg/kg and by week 6, clonal expansion occurred in CD4+ and CD8+ blood T cells. Patients who responded partially at 0.1-3.0 mg/kg showed clonal expansion ranking among the lowest.

A remark on this clone: The antigen remains unidentified.

Patients with autoimmune history or systemic immunosuppression were excluded. TCRdb's copy holds only in-frame clones and misses some; the assay was immunoSEQ multiplex PCR. The sample records 75,000 to 85,000 clones, 80% to 90% being singletons. The CDR3 is 14 residues long. Germline lookup yields CDR1 MDHEN and CDR2 SYDVKM. This TCR derives from an adult with an advanced solid tumor such as melanoma, head and neck, liver or kidney cancer. J is TRBJ2-5 and V is TRBV28; 8 bases align to TRBD2. The better agreement between TRBJ2-7 and the DNA end casts doubt on the J call. The specimen was CD4+ or CD8+ T cells sorted from blood, collected in a trial of the OX40 agonist ivuxolimab. The CDR3 DNA sequence: TGTGCCAGCAGTTTGTCGGGAGGGACCTACGAGCAGTACTTC. This encodes CASSLSGGTYEQYF.